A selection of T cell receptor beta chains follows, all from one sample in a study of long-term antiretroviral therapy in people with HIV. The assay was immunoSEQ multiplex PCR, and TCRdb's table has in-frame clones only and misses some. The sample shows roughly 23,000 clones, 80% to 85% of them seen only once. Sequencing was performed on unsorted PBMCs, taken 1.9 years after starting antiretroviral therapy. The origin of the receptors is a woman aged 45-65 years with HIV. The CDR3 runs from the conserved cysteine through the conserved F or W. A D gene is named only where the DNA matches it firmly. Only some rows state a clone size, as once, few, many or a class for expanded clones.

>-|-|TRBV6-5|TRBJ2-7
CATQGRDNPYEQYF
TGTGCCACTCAAGGACGGGACAACCCCTACGAGCAGTACTTC
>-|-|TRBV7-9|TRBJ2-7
CASSLPSSSYEQYF
TGTGCCAGCAGCTTACCGTCAAGCTCCTACGAGCAGTACTTC
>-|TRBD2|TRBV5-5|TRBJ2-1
CASSPNLLAGEEFF
TGTGCCAGCAGCCCGAACCTACTAGCGGGGGAGGAGTTCTTC
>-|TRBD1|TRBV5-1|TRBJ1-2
CASSLGTGTYGYTF
TGCGCCAGCAGCTTAGGGACAGGAACCTATGGCTACACCTTC
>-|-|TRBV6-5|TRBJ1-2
CASSYGTGDIYGYTF
TGTGCCAGCAGTTACGGCACGGGGGACATCTATGGCTACACCTTC
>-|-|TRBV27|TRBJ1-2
CASSLLFGKQDNYGYTF
TGTGCCAGCAGTTTACTGTTTGGAAAACAGGATAACTATGGCTACACCTTC
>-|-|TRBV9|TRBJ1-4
CASGRAHEKLFF
TGTGCCAGCGGACGGGCCCATGAAAAACTGTTTTTT
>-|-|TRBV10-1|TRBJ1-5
CASSESQGDNQPQHF
TGCGCCAGCAGTGAGTCACAAGGGGACAATCAGCCCCAGCATTTT
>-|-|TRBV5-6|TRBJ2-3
CASSSSGLRGGPDTQYF
TGTGCCAGCAGCTCTTCGGGGTTGAGGGGGGGCCCAGATACGCAGTATTTT
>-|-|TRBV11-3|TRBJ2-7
CASSLFQDYEQYF
TGTGCCAGCAGCTTATTCCAGGACTACGAGCAGTACTTC
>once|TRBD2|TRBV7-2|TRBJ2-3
CASSLTATSGGKADTQYF
TGTGCCAGCAGCTTAACGGCAACTAGCGGGGGTAAGGCAGATACGCAGTATTTT
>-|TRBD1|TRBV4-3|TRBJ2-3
CASSRLTGTATDTQYF
TGCGCCAGCAGCCGCCTGACCGGGACAGCTACTGATACGCAGTATTTT
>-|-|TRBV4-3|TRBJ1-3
CASSQSPGEFSGNTIYF
TGCGCCAGCAGCCAATCCCCGGGGGAGTTCTCTGGAAACACCATATATTTT
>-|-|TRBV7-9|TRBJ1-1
CASSLAAETFMNTEAFF
TGTGCCAGCAGCTTAGCGGCGGAGACTTTCATGAACACTGAAGCTTTCTTT
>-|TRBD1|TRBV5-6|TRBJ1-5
CASSQYDRGHQPQHF
TGTGCCAGCAGCCAGTATGACAGGGGGCATCAGCCCCAGCATTTT
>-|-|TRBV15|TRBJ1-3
CATTPGRTGNTIYF
TGTGCCACCACTCCGGGGAGGACAGGAAACACCATATATTTT
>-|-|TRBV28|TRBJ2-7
CASSLDRTYEQYF
TGTGCCAGCAGTTTAGACAGGACCTACGAGCAGTACTTC
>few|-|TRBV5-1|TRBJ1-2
CASSARGDYGYTF
TGCGCCAGCAGCGCCCGTGGAGACTATGGCTACACCTTC
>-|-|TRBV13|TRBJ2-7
CASSLGGFQYEQYF
TGTGCCAGCAGCTTAGGAGGTTTCCAATACGAGCAGTACTTC
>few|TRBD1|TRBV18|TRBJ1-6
CASPGTGSPLHF
TGTGCCAGTCCAGGGACAGGGTCACCCCTCCACTTT
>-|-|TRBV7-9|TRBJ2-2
CASSSPPGFRELFF
TGTGCCAGCAGCTCCCCTCCGGGGTTCCGGGAGCTGTTTTTT
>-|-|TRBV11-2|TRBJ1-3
CATSSGSGNTIYF
TGTGCCACATCTTCAGGGTCCGGAAACACCATATATTTT
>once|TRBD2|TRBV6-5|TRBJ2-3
CASTSGGTDTQYF
TGTGCCAGCACCTCGGGAGGTACAGATACGCAGTATTTT
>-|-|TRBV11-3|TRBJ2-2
CASSFAANTGELFF
TGTGCCAGCAGCTTTGCGGCCAACACCGGGGAGCTGTTTTTT
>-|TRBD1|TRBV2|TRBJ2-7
CARGQGNSYEQYF
TGTGCCAGAGGACAGGGGAACTCCTACGAGCAGTACTTC
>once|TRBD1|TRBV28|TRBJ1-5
CASGTGGFGNQPQHF
TGTGCCAGCGGGACAGGGGGATTTGGCAATCAGCCCCAGCATTTT
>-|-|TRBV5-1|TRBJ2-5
CASSLATGGWGETQYF
TGCGCCAGCAGCTTGGCTACAGGCGGATGGGGGGAGACCCAGTACTTC
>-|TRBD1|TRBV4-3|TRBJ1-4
CASSQDRQGGEKLFF
TGCGCCAGCAGCCAAGATAGACAGGGGGGCGAAAAACTGTTTTTT
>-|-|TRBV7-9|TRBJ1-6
CASSPKTRSDSPLHF
TGTGCCAGCAGCCCCAAGACAAGATCGGATTCACCCCTCCACTTT
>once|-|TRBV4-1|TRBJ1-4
CASSQSPRTTNEKLFF
TGCGCCAGCAGCCAGTCCCCCCGAACGACTAATGAAAAACTGTTTTTT
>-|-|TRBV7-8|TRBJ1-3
CASSLYGTVENTIYF
TGTGCCAGCAGCTTATATGGGACGGTGGAAAACACCATATATTTT
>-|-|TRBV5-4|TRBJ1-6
CASSLRGRRGSPLHF
TGTGCCAGCAGCTTGAGGGGCCGTAGGGGTTCACCCCTCCACTTT
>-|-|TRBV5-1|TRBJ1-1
CASSDPDVGLNTEAFF
TGCGCCAGCAGCGATCCCGACGTTGGACTGAACACTGAAGCTTTCTTT
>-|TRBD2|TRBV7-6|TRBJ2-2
CASDPGGGYSTGELFF
TGTGCCAGCGACCCCGGGGGAGGGTATAGCACCGGGGAGCTGTTTTTT
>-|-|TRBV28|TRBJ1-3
CASSTGGVGNTIYF
TGTGCCAGCAGTACCGGAGGGGTCGGAAACACCATATATTTT
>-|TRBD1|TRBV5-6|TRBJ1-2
CASSWGQGEGGYTF
TGTGCCAGCAGCTGGGGACAGGGGGAAGGCGGCTACACCTTC
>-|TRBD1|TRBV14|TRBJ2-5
CASSQGTGTGEYF
TGTGCCAGCAGCCAAGGGACCGGGACAGGGGAGTACTTC
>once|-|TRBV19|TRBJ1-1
CASSMVGETNTEAFF
TGTGCCAGTAGTATGGTGGGGGAGACGAACACTGAAGCTTTCTTT
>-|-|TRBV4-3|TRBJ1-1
CASSQDGDTEAFF
TGCGCCAGCAGCCAAGATGGGGACACTGAAGCTTTCTTT
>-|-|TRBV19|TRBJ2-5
CASSIRGAIGETQYF
TGTGCCAGTAGTATCCGGGGGGCGATCGGAGAGACCCAGTACTTC
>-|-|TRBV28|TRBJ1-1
CASSLYGGRGTEAFF
TGTGCCAGCAGTTTATATGGGGGGCGGGGAACTGAAGCTTTCTTT
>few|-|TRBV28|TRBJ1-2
CASKGSYGYTF
TGTGCCAGCAAGGGCAGTTATGGCTACACCTTC
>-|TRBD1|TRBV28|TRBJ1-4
CASSYLQGAPEKLFF
TGTGCCAGCAGTTACTTGCAGGGGGCGCCTGAAAAACTGTTTTTT
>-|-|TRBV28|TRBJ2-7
CASSTIGQSSYEQYF
TGTGCCAGCAGTACCATCGGACAGAGCTCCTACGAGCAGTACTTC
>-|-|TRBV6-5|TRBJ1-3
CASSPGLSSGNTIYF
TGTGCCAGCAGCCCGGGACTTAGCTCTGGAAACACCATATATTTT
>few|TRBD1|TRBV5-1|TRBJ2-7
CASSLDRGEQYF
TGCGCCAGCAGCCTGGACAGGGGCGAGCAGTACTTC
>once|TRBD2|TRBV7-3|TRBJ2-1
CASSPAGLYSYNEQFF
TGTGCCAGCAGCCCAGCGGGGCTATACTCCTACAATGAGCAGTTCTTC
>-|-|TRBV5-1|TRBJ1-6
CASSWGSVLANSPLHF
TGCGCCAGCAGCTGGGGTTCAGTACTAGCTAATTCACCCCTCCACTTT
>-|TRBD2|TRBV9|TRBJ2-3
CASTRRGTLLFGTDTQYF
TGTGCCAGCACCAGGCGGGGGACCCTTCTTTTCGGCACAGATACGCAGTATTTT
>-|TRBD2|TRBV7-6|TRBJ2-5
CASSRTSGTQYF
TGTGCCAGCAGCCGGACTAGCGGGACCCAGTACTTC
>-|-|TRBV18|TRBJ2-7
CASSPRTEGEQYF
TGTGCCAGCTCACCACGCACGGAGGGGGAGCAGTACTTC
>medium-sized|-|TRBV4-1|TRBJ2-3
CASSQEERRTDTQYF
TGCGCCAGCAGCCAAGAAGAGCGGAGAACAGATACGCAGTATTTT
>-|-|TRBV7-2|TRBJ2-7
CASSAVSPRPYEQYF
TGTGCCAGCAGCGCGGTCTCGCCGAGACCCTACGAGCAGTACTTC
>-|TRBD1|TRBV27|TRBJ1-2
CASSGTGGNYGYTF
TGTGCCAGCAGTGGGACAGGGGGCAACTATGGCTACACCTTC
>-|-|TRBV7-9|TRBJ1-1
CASSLIGLRRVGYTEAFF
TGTGCCAGCAGCTTAATCGGGCTTAGGAGGGTAGGGTACACTGAAGCTTTCTTT
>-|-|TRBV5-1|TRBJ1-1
CASSFWDTGNTEAFF
TGCGCCAGCAGCTTTTGGGACACAGGGAACACTGAAGCTTTCTTT